This TCR beta chain was captured in a study of vaccination effects on CD4 cells after COVID-19. Whole-study context: It was a median of 72 days after the second dose that post-vaccine samples were obtained.

The CDR3 sequence is 16 residues long. Germline-derived CDR1 and CDR2 are SGHRS and YFSETQ. The V gene end was trimmed by 0 bases and the J gene end by 8 bases; junction bases not matched to a gene: 9. In its sample, this clone was seen a few times. The antigen remains undetermined. Here immunoSEQ multiplex PCR was the method, and the copy in TCRdb shows in-frame clones only, minus some. Altogether 27,000 or so clones are present, roughly four fifths being singletons, with the ten largest covering more than 1.4%. ViraFEST used viral peptide pools to expand antigen-specific CD4+ T cells before sequencing. A 10-day culture period preceded the isolation of CD4+ T cells. Each participant was given two doses of one vaccine (BNT162b2 or mRNA-1273). None of these healthy vaccinees had been infected with SARS-CoV-2 before vaccination. Cultures used 1.5 million to 2 million PBMC per well, 9.5 to 10 IU/ml IL-2 and around 10 ug/ml peptides. At days 3 and 7, half of the medium was exchanged for IL-2 medium.

The sequence derives from a human donor who received a COVID-19 vaccine. Some clones in this sample may be carry-over from other donors' samples. This chain connects TRBV5-1 to TRBJ2-1; 9 bases fit TRBD1. The specimen comprised CD4+ T cells from PBMCs cultured with HCoV-NL63 spike peptides, sampled after COVID-19 vaccination. DNA of the CDR3: TGCGCCAGCAGCTTGGGCCCGGGACAGGGAATCTATGAGCAGTTCTTC. As protein: CASSLGPGQGIYEQFF.